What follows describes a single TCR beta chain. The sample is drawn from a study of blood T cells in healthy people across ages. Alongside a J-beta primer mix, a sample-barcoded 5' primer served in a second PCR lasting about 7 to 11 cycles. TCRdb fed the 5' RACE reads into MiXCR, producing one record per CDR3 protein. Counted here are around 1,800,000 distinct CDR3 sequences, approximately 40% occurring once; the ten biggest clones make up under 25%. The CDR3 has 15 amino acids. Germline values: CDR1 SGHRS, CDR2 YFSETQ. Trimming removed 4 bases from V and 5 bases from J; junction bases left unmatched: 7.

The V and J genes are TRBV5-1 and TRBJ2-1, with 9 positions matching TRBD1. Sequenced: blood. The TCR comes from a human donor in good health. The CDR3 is CASSPQGQGNNEQFF. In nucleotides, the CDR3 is TGCGCCAGCAGCCCACAGGGACAGGGAAACAATGAGCAGTTCTTC.